The source of this T cell receptor beta chain is a study of CD8 T cells in Susac syndrome. Points from the study as a whole: Where Susac syndrome CD4+ T cell repertoires were concerned, no clonal expansion was evident.

As regards this clonotype: What it binds is not known.

Fulfillment of recently defined diagnostic criteria for definite or probable disease was shown by the patients with Susac syndrome. CD8+ and CD4+ T cells were negatively isolated; TEMRA cells were FACS-enriched. An input of about 0.5 to 1 ug of RNA was subjected to reverse transcription using random hexamers. The TCR beta CDR3 was amplified by immunoSEQ multiplex PCR across 54 Vbeta, 13 Jbeta. From the immunoSEQ multiplex PCR reads, TCRdb called clonotypes with MiXCR, one entry per CDR3 protein. Of some 180,000 distinct CDR3 sequences listed, 85% to 95% are singletons. The specimen was CD4+ T cells from PBMCs. The receptor was isolated from a human donor with Susac syndrome.

This chain's CDR3 is CASSLAGLQETQYF. In nucleotides, the CDR3 is TGTGCCAGCAGCTTAGCGGGACTACAAGAGACCCAGTACTTC. J is TRBJ2-5 and V is TRBV7-9; 7 bases match TRBD2. This CDR3 has 14 amino acids. Looked up from germline, CDR1 is SEHNR and CDR2 is FQNEAQ (reference sequence). V lost 0 bases to trimming and J lost 2 bases; unmatched junction nucleotides: 0. Full variable domain (missing parts from reference TRBV7-9 and TRBJ2-5): DTGVSQNPRHKITKRGQNVTFRCDPISEHNRLYWYRQTLGQGPEFLTYFQNEAQLEKSRLLSDRFSAERPKGSFSTLEIQRTEQGDSAMYLCASSLAGLQETQYFGPGTRLLVL.